The T cell receptor (beta chain) under discussion was sequenced for a study of response to subunit inactivated influenza vaccine. Findings and caveats of the study: That few new T cells are recruited by each seasonal influenza vaccination was the authors' suggestion.

This clonotype was found a few times. No antigen is known for it. Each CDR3 protein is one row after TCRdb ran MiXCR on the RT-PCR reads. Here the sample spans 500,000 to 750,000 distinct CDR3 sequences, around 15% being singletons. Trimming removed 6 bases from V and 1 base from J, with 13 bases in between. Germline V gene data show CDR1 as DFQATT and CDR2 as SNEGSKA (reference sequence). The CDR3 contains 13 residues. This sequence was found in a man in his forties or fifties who received an inactivated influenza vaccine. This sequence joins TRBV20-1 and TRBJ2-7; no reliable D call. The source material was PBMCs from blood, sampled approximately 12 days after vaccination. CDR3 DNA: TGCAGTGCCCCCACTCGAGGATCCTACGAGCAGTACTTC. Its protein product is CSAPTRGSYEQYF.